This T cell receptor beta chain was sequenced for a study of STAT3 mutations in large granular lymphocyte leukemia. Notes on the study in general: At least one immunodominant TCR beta clonotype appeared in every T-cell large granular lymphocyte leukemia patient. Some patients had persisting codominant clonotypes that could mask small clones. In several patients, dominant TCR clone burden exceeded STAT3 mutant burden. No sample exists from the first appearance of each clone.

This clone is a singleton in its sample. The target antigen is unknown. Repertoires were generated with immunoSEQ multiplex PCR, while TCRdb's copy carries only in-frame clones and drops some. The sample lists approximately 10,000 clones, less than 90% seen once, with less than 90% in the top ten. CDR1 is MRHNA, CDR2 SNTAGT, per germline. The V end lost 5 bases, the J end lost 6 bases, and 5 bases lay between the germline ends. This CDR3 is 10 amino acids long. This clonotype was obtained from a man aged 80 or over with T-cell large granular lymphocyte leukemia. Some clones in this sample may be carry-over from other donors' samples. What was sequenced was peripheral blood mononuclear cells. V and J are TRBV6-4 and TRBJ2-7; the D is unclear. CDR3 coding DNA: TGTGCCAGCAGTCCCCTCGAGCAGTACTTC. Translation: CASSPLEQYF.